This TCR beta chain appears in the sequencing data of a study of human T cells and chemical hapten exposure. About the research overall: Weekly administration of diphenylcyclopropenone to the scalp of patients continued throughout the approximately 24-week study. Study-wide results and caveats: Each of the donors had alopecia, so their immune responses may not resemble those of healthy people. More PT1 expanded TCRs went with higher patch test scores.

This clonotype was counted only a few times. The antigen is unknown. Time point indicated: pre-sensitization, week 0. Described treatment: therapeutic diphenylcyclopropenone sensitization with weekly scalp DPC. The authors extracted total RNA from unfractionated whole blood. TCRdb ran MiXCR on the RACE reads and lists one entry per CDR3 protein. This table holds about 110,000 distinct CDR3 sequences, 9% to 15% found once. V was pared by 7 bases and J by 3 bases, with 12 bases of the junction left unmatched. The germline gives CDR1 MDHEN, CDR2 SYDVKM. The length of the CDR3 is 16 residues. This sequence joins TRBV28 and TRBJ2-7; 10 bases are shared with TRBD2. The sequencing here drew on whole blood, taken in connection with sensitization to the hapten diphenylcyclopropenone (DPC). This TCR was recovered from a woman between 50 and 59 years old with alopecia areata. Some clones in this sample may be carry-over from other donors' samples. CDR3 in DNA: TGTGCCAGCACCAATTCGGGGGTAGCGGGAGGCTACGAGCAGTACTTC. It codes for CASTNSGVAGGYEQYF. Full variable domain (missing parts from reference TRBV28 and TRBJ2-7): DVKVTQSSRYLVKRTGEKVFLECVQDMDHENMFWYRQDPGLGLRLIYFSYDVKMKEKGDIPEGYSVSREKKERFSLILESASTNQTSMYLCASTNSGVAGGYEQYFGPGTRLTVT.